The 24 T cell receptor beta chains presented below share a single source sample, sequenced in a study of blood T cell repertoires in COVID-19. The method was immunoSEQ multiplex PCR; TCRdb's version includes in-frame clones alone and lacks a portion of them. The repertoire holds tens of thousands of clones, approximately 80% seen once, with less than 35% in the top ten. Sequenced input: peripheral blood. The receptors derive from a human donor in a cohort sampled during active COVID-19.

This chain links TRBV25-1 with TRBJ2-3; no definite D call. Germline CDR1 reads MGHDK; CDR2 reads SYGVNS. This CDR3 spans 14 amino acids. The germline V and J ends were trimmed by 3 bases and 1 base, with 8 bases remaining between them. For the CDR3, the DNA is TGTGCCAGCAGTGAGAGATTGGGCACAGATACGCAGTATTTT. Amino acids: CASSERLGTDTQYF.

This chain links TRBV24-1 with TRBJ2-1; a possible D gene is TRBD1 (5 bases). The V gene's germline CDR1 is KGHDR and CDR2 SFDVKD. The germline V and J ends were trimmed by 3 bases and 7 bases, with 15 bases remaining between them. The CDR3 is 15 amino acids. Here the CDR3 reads CATSDGALSRNEQFF. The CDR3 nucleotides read TGTGCCACCAGTGATGGGGCTCTCTCCCGGAATGAGCAGTTCTTC.

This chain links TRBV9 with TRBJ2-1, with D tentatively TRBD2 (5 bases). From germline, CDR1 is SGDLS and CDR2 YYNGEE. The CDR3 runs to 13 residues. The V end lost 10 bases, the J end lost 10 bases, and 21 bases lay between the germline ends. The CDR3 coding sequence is TGTGCCGGAGACCAACTAGGACCCTGCGAGCAGTTCTTC. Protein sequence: CAGDQLGPCEQFF.

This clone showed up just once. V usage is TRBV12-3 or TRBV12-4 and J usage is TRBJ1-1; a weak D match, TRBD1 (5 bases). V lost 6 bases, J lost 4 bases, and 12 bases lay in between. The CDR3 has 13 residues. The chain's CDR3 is CASSPGRSTEAFF. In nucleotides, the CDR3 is TGTGCCAGCAGCCCAGGGCGTAGCACTGAAGCTTTCTTT.

CDR3 bases: TGTGCCAGCAGCAAGACAGGGTACACTGAAGCTTTCTTT. It is translated as CASSKTGYTEAFF. The V and J genes are TRBV5-6 and TRBJ1-1; 7 bases match TRBD1. V lost 4 bases and J lost 3; bases outside the gene matches: 3. CDR1 and CDR2 from the germline V gene are SGHDT and YYEEEE. The CDR3 consists of 13 residues. The whole variable domain, remainder taken from reference TRBV5-6 and TRBJ1-1, is DAGVTQSPTHLIKTRGQQVTLRCSPKSGHDTVSWYQQALGQGPQFIFQYYEEEERQRGNFPDRFSGHQFPNYSSELNVNALLLGDSALYLCASSKTGYTEAFFGQGTRLTVV.

The CDR3 DNA follows: TGTGCCAGCAGCAAGGGACAGCCTAACTATGGCTACACCTTC. It specifies CASSKGQPNYGYTF. This chain links TRBV21-1 with TRBJ1-2; TRBD1, as called in the table, went unchecked against the DNA. TRBV21-1 is a pseudogene segment. This CDR3 has 14 amino acids.

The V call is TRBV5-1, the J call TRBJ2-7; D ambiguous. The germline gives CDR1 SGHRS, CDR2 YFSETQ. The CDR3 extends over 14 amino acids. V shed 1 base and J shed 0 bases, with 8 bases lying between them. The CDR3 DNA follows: TGCGCCAGCAGCTTGCCGGTGAGCTCCTACGAGCAGTACTTC. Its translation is CASSLPVSSYEQYF.

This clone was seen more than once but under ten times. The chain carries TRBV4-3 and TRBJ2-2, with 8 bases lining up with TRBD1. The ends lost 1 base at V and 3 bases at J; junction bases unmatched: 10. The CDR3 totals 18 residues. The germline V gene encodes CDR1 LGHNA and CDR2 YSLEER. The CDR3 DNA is TGCGCCAGCAGCCAAGCCCCACCAGGGGGCGGGTACACCGGGGAGCTGTTTTTT. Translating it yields CASSQAPPGGGYTGELFF.

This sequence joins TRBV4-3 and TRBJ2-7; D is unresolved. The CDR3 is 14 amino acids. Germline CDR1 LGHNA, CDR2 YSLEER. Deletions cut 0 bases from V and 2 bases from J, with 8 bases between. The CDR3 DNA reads TGCGCCAGCAGCCAAGATCAGGTAGCCTACGAGCAGTACTTC. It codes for CASSQDQVAYEQYF.

CDR3 sequence: CASSQERTGHEKLFF. The DNA of the CDR3 is TGCGCCAGCAGCCAAGAGAGGACAGGGCATGAAAAACTGTTTTTT. The chain joins TRBV4-1 to TRBJ1-4; 8 bases line up with TRBD1. This CDR3 comprises 15 residues. V lost 0 bases and J lost 6; bases outside the gene matches: 3. Per germline, CDR1 MGHRA and CDR2 YSYEKL.

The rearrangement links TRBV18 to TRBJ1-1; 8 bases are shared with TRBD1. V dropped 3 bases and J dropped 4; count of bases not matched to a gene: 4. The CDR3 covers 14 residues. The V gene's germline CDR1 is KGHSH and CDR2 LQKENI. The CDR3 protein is CASSPRTGGTEAFF. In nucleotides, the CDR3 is TGTGCCAGCTCACCGCGTACAGGGGGCACTGAAGCTTTCTTT.

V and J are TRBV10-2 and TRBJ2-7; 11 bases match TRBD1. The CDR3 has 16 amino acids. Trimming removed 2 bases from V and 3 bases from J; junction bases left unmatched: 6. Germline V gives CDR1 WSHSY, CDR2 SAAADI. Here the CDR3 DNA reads TGCGCCAGCAGTGAGCCCCGGGACAGGGGGTTCTACGAGCAGTACTTC. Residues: CASSEPRDRGFYEQYF.

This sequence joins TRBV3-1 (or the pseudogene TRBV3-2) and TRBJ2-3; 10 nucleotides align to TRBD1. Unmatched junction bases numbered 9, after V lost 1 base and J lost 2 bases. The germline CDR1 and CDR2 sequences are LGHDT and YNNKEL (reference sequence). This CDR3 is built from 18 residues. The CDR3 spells CASSQARDRGKLTDTQYF. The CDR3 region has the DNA TGTGCCAGCAGCCAAGCCCGGGACAGGGGAAAACTCACAGATACGCAGTATTTT.

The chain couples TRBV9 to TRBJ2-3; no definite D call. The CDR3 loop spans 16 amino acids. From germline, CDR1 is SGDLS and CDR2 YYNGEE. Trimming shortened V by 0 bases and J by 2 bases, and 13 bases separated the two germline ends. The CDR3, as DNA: TGTGCCAGCAGCGTAGATGTAACATCTTTCACAGATACGCAGTATTTT. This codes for CASSVDVTSFTDTQYF.

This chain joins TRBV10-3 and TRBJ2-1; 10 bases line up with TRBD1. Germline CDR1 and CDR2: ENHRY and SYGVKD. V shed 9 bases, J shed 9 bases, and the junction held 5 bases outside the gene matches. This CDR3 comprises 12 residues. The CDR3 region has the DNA TGTGCCATGGGACAGGGGTTAGGTGAGCAGTTCTTC. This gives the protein CAMGQGLGEQFF.

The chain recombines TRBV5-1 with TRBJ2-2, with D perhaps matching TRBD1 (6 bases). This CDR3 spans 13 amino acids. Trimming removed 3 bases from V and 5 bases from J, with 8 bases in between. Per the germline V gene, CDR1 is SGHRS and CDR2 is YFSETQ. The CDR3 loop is CASSSGQTGELFF. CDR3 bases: TGCGCCAGCAGCTCTGGACAGACCGGGGAGCTGTTTTTT. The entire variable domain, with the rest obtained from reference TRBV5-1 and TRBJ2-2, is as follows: KAGVTQTPRYLIKTRGQQVTLSCSPISGHRSVSWYQQTPGQGLQFLFEYFSETQRNKGNFPGRFSGRQFSNSRSEMNVSTLELGDSALYLCASSSGQTGELFFGEGSRLTVL.

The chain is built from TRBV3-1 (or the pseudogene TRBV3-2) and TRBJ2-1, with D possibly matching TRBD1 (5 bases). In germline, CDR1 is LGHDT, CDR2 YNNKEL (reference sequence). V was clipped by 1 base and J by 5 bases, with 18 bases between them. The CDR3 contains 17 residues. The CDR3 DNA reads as TGTGCCAGCAGCCAAGTTAGTAGGGGCGCCGGCCACAATGAGCAGTTCTTC. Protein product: CASSQVSRGAGHNEQFF.

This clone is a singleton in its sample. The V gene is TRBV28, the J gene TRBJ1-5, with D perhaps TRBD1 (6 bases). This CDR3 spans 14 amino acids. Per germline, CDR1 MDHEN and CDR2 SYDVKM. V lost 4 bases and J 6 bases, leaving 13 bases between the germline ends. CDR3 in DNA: TGTGCCAGCAGTTCACTCCAGGGGATTCAGCCCCAGCATTTT. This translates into CASSSLQGIQPQHF.

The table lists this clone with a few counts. The chain's CDR3 is CSVATSNYGYTF. The CDR3 DNA is TGCAGCGTGGCGACATCCAACTATGGCTACACCTTC. The chain recombines TRBV29-1 with TRBJ1-2; D unresolved. This CDR3 spans 12 amino acids. The V gene lost 6 bases and the J gene lost 2 bases, with 10 bases spanning the gap. Germline V gives CDR1 SQVTM, CDR2 ANQGSEA.

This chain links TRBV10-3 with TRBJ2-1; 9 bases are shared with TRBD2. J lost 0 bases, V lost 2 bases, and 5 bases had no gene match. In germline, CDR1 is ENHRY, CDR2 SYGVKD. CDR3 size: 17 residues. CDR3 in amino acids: CAISELAGLSSYNEQFF. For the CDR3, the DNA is TGTGCCATCAGTGAGCTAGCGGGGTTAAGCTCCTACAATGAGCAGTTCTTC.

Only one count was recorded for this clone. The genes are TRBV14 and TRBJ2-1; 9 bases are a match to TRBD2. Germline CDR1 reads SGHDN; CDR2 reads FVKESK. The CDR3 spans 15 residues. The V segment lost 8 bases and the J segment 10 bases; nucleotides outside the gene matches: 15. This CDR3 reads CASPELAGPVGEQFF. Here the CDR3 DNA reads TGTGCCAGCCCCGAGCTAGCGGGGCCGGTGGGGGAGCAGTTCTTC.

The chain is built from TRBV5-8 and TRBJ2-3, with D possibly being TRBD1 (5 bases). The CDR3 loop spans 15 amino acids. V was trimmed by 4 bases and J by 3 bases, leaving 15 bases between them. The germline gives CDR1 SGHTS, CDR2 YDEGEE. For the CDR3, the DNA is TGTGCCAGCAGCCTACTGGGGCGATGGACAGATACGCAGTATTTT. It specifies CASSLLGRWTDTQYF.

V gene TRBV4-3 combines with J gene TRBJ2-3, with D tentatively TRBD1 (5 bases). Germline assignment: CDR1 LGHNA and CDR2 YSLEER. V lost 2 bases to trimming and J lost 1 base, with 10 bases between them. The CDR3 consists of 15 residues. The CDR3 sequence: CASSQRGVGTDTQYF. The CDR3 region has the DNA TGCGCCAGCAGCCAAAGGGGTGTAGGCACAGATACGCAGTATTTT.

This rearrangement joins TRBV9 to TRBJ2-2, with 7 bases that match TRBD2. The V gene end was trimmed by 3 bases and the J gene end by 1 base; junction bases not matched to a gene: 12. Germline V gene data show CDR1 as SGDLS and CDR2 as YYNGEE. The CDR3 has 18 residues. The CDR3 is CASSELPTGGMNTGELFF. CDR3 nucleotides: TGTGCCAGCAGCGAGCTACCCACGGGAGGTATGAACACCGGGGAGCTGTTTTTT.